This T cell receptor (beta chain) was found in a study of T cells expressing NK-cell markers. Study context: Out of eight donors sequenced, seven tested HCMV-seropositive and the remaining one seronegative.

Germline V gene lookup returns CDR1 KGHSH and CDR2 LQKENI. The CDR3 has 15 amino acids. Study-level findings and limits: In a handful of donors, dominant clonotypes made up about 25-65% of CD3+CD56-NKG2C+ cells. In a handful of donors, dominant NKG2C+ clonotypes were roughly 1.0-7.0% of CD8+ T cells.

UMIs accompanied the 5'RACE template switching by which TCR beta cDNA was made. TCRdb processed the 5' RACE reads again and assigns one entry to each CDR3 protein, with no DNA. The sample has about 550,000 distinct CDR3 sequences. As for this clonotype: No antigen is known for it.

The receptor was derived from a man between 18 and 29 years old in good health. V and J are TRBV18 and TRBJ2-3; TCRdb calls TRBD2, which cannot be checked without DNA. Sequenced sample: blood T cells: a sorted CD56 or NKG2C T cell subset, CD4+ or CD8+ T cells, or bulk PBMC T cells (not recorded which). The CDR3: CASSAEEFPTDTQYF.